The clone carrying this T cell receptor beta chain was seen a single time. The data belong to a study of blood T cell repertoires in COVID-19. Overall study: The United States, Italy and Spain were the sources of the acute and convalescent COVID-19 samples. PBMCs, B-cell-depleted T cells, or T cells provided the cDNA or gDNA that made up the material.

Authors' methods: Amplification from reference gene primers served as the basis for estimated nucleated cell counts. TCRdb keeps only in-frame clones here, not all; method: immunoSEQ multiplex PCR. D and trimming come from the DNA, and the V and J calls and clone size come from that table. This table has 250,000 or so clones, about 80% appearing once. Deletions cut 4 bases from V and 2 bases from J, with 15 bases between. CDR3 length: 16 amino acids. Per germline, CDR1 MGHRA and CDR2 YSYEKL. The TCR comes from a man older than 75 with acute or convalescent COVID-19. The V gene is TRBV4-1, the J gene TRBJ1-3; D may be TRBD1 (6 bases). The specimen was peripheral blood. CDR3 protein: CASSLTITGTGNTIYF. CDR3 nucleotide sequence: TGCGCCAGCAGCCTCACAATCACAGGGACTGGAAACACCATATATTTT.